The 23 T cell receptor beta chains below were found in one sample sequenced in a study of shared T cell receptors in the human thymus. The repertoire was sequenced with immunoSEQ multiplex PCR; TCRdb's copy has only in-frame clones and lacks some. The sample gives some 720,000 clones, around 87% of which show up once; 0.0095% to 0.012% is in the top ten. The sample was also linked to a second study, of human thymus T cells.

The sequenced sample was thymocytes. These receptors were obtained from a boy younger than two with a congenital heart defect.

The J gene is TRBJ2-7, the V gene TRBV11-3, with 9 bases identical to TRBD1. The V gene end was trimmed by 5 bases and the J gene end by 4 bases; junction bases not matched to a gene: 18. Germline V gene lookup returns CDR1 SGHNT and CDR2 YENEEA. The CDR3 consists of 18 residues. CDR3 DNA sequence: TGTGCCAGCAGCCGTACGCGCCTTCCGGGACAGGGTCGGTACGAGCAGTACTTC. This encodes CASSRTRLPGQGRYEQYF.

The CDR3 DNA is TGCGCCAGCTCTAACCCCGCGGACAGGGGCGACGAGACCCAGTACTTC. Translating it yields CASSNPADRGDETQYF. J is TRBJ2-5 and V is TRBV10-1; 9 bases map to TRBD1. The CDR3 contains 16 residues. Germline CDR1 and CDR2: WNHNN and SYGVQD (reference sequence). With V trimmed by 8 bases and J by 5 bases, 15 bases remained unmatched.

This sequence joins TRBV12-5 and TRBJ2-7; maybe TRBD1 (6 bases). With 7 bases removed from V and 5 bases from J, the gap between germline ends came to 24 bases. The CDR3 covers 16 residues. The germline CDR1 and CDR2 sequences are LGHNT and FRNRAP. As DNA, the CDR3 is TGTGCTAGTGCCACGACAGGTTACAACGGGCCGGACGAGCAGTACTTC. Translated, it gives CASATTGYNGPDEQYF. The whole variable domain, remainder taken from reference TRBV12-5 and TRBJ2-7, is DARVTQTPRHKVTEMGQEVTMRCQPILGHNTVFWYRQTMMQGLELLAYFRNRAPLDDSGMPKDRFSAEMPDATLATLKIQPSEPRDSAVYFCASATTGYNGPDEQYFGPGTRLTVT.

The chain recombines TRBV4-3 with TRBJ2-2; 7 bases fit TRBD1. From germline, CDR1 is LGHNA and CDR2 YSLEER. The CDR3 has 15 amino acids. V trimming: 4 bases; J trimming: 4 bases; junction bases outside the gene matches: 6. The CDR3 DNA reads as TGCGCCAGCAGCCCAAACAGGGGTATCACCGGGGAGCTGTTTTTT. Its translation: CASSPNRGITGELFF.

This sequence joins TRBV10-3 and TRBJ2-1, with 7 nucleotides matching TRBD2. V was clipped by 4 bases and J by 5 bases; unmatched bases: 14. The CDR3 totals 17 residues. The germline CDR1 and CDR2 sequences are ENHRY and SYGVKD. This chain's CDR3 is CAISAHRDGRPHNEQFF. In DNA, the CDR3 is TGTGCCATCAGTGCCCACCGCGACGGGAGGCCCCACAATGAGCAGTTCTTC.

The V gene is TRBV29-1, the J gene TRBJ2-3; possibly TRBD1 for D (5 bases). The germline gives CDR1 SQVTM, CDR2 ANQGSEA. With 1 base removed from V and 4 bases from J, the gap between germline ends came to 21 bases. The CDR3 has 17 amino acids. DNA of the CDR3: TGCAGCGTTGAAGGGGGCCGGCTAGTCCCTTTCCCAGATACGCAGTATTTT. The encoded protein is CSVEGGRLVPFPDTQYF.

In nucleotides, the CDR3 is TGTGCCAGCAGCGCACCCCCGACTAGCGGGCGCTACGAGCAGTACTTC. It yields the protein CASSAPPTSGRYEQYF. V gene TRBV9 combines with J gene TRBJ2-7; 10 nucleotides agree with TRBD2. Trimming at V came to 3 bases and at J to 3 bases, leaving 9 bases not matched to a gene. From germline, CDR1 is SGDLS and CDR2 YYNGEE. This CDR3 has 16 amino acids.

V and J are TRBV2 and TRBJ2-6; D is unclear. This CDR3 is built from 14 residues. V was cut by 4 bases and J by 0 bases, with 4 bases left in between. Per the germline V gene, CDR1 is SNHLY and CDR2 is FYNNEI. The CDR3 region has the DNA TGTGCCAGCAGTGTCAGCTCTGGGGCCAACGTCCTGACTTTC. Translation: CASSVSSGANVLTF.

This sequence joins TRBV19 and TRBJ1-1; weak D call: TRBD1 (5 bases). The CDR3 has 15 residues. Germline V CDR1 and CDR2: LNHDA, SQIVND (reference sequence). Between the trimmed V and J ends, which lost 5 bases and 0 bases, there was a span of 13 bases. This CDR3 is CASSDAGNMNTEAFF. The DNA of the CDR3 is TGTGCCAGTAGTGACGCAGGGAATATGAACACTGAAGCTTTCTTT. The entire variable domain, with the rest obtained from reference TRBV19 and TRBJ1-1, is as follows: DGGITQSPKYLFRKEGQNVTLSCEQNLNHDAMYWYRQDPGQGLRLIYYSQIVNDFQKGDIAEGYSVSREKKESFPLTVTSAQKNPTAFYLCASSDAGNMNTEAFFGQGTRLTVV.

This clone showed up just once. The chain joins TRBV28 to TRBJ2-7; 8 bases map to TRBD2. Germline V gene sequence: CDR1 MDHEN, CDR2 SYDVKM. Unmatched junction bases numbered 5, after V lost 2 bases and J lost 2 bases. This CDR3 comprises 15 residues. The DNA of the CDR3 is TGTGCCAGCAGTTTAAGGACTAGCATAACCTACGAGCAGTACTTC. Translated: CASSLRTSITYEQYF.

The rearrangement joins TRBV28 to TRBJ2-1, with D possibly being TRBD2 (6 bases). The CDR3 is made up of 15 amino acids. Germline lookup yields CDR1 MDHEN and CDR2 SYDVKM. Trimming took 5 bases from V and 6 from J, leaving 17 bases between them. The CDR3 DNA follows: TGTGCCAGCAGTCCCCGACTAGGGGTCGGCAATGAGCAGTTCTTC. It yields the protein CASSPRLGVGNEQFF.

This clone turned up a few times. The chain couples TRBV11-2 to TRBJ2-2, with a tentative D call TRBD2 (6 bases). The CDR3 consists of 16 residues. Trimming left V 5 bases short and J 5 bases short, with 18 bases between. The germline V gene encodes CDR1 SGHAT and CDR2 FQNNGV. The CDR3 DNA reads as TGTGCCAGCAGCGACCGGGGACTGCCCGGGACCGGGGAGCTGTTTTTT. The encoded protein is CASSDRGLPGTGELFF.

V and J are TRBV10-1 and TRBJ1-3; D gene ambiguous. The V gene's germline CDR1 is WNHNN and CDR2 SYGVQD (reference sequence). The CDR3 consists of 13 residues. Deletions cut 8 bases from V and 10 bases from J, with 18 bases between. The CDR3 bases are TGCGCCAGCGCCGAAGGTCGGGAAACAACCATATATTTT. It yields the protein CASAEGRETTIYF.

This chain connects TRBV4-3 to TRBJ2-4; 7 nucleotides align to TRBD1. The ends lost 4 bases at V and 0 bases at J; junction bases unmatched: 18. This CDR3 region has 20 residues. Germline CDR1 and CDR2: LGHNA and YSLEER. In nucleotides, the CDR3 is TGCGCCAGCAGCCTAGACAGGGTAAGGGGAAATGGTGAAGCCAAAAACATTCAGTACTTC. Translating gives CASSLDRVRGNGEAKNIQYF.

This rearrangement joins TRBV5-6 to TRBJ2-2; D remains unclear. V lost 1 base to trimming and J lost 4 bases, with 11 bases between them. Germline assignment: CDR1 SGHDT and CDR2 YYEEEE. This CDR3 has 15 residues. The DNA for the CDR3 is TGTGCCAGCAGCTTGTGGAGCGACCTCACCGGGGAGCTGTTTTTT. Translated: CASSLWSDLTGELFF.

The V gene is TRBV14, the J gene TRBJ1-2; 7 bases fit TRBD1. V was pared by 3 bases and J by 14 bases, with 18 bases of the junction left unmatched. Germline-derived CDR1 and CDR2 are SGHDN and FVKESK. The CDR3 extends over 15 amino acids. This CDR3 is CASSQLPRDSTDKTF. Here the CDR3 DNA reads TGTGCCAGCAGCCAGCTTCCCCGGGACAGCACGGATAAGACCTTC.

The rearrangement uses TRBV14 and TRBJ2-7; TRBD2 aligns across 8 bases. The CDR3 loop spans 15 amino acids. V was clipped by 0 bases and J by 2 bases; unmatched bases: 3. Germline V lookup: CDR1 SGHDN, CDR2 FVKESK. CDR3 loop: CASSQDGAGAYEQYF. CDR3 DNA sequence: TGTGCCAGCAGCCAAGATGGAGCGGGGGCCTACGAGCAGTACTTC.

This clone was seen only once. J is TRBJ2-7 and V is TRBV4-1; maybe TRBD2 (6 bases). Trimming pared 0 bases from V and 3 bases from J, leaving 21 bases between. The germline V gene has CDR1 MGHRA and CDR2 YSYEKL. CDR3 length: 18 amino acids. The CDR3 reads CASSQDWAWRDPIYEQYF. The CDR3 nucleotides read TGCGCCAGCAGCCAAGATTGGGCATGGAGGGACCCTATCTACGAGCAGTACTTC.

J is TRBJ1-1 and V is TRBV18, with D tentatively TRBD1 (6 bases). Germline-derived CDR1 and CDR2 are KGHSH and LQKENI. There are 12 residues in the CDR3. Trimming took off 6 bases at V and 4 bases at J, with 9 bases between the two ends. The CDR3 loop reads CASSQGPTEAFF. The CDR3 DNA reads TGTGCCAGCTCGCAGGGGCCCACTGAAGCTTTCTTT.

The chain uses TRBV7-9 and TRBJ2-2; 11 nucleotides match TRBD2. V lost 5 bases to trimming and J lost 4 bases; unmatched junction nucleotides: 9. Germline CDR1 is SEHNR and CDR2 is FQNEAQ (reference sequence). This CDR3 is built from 17 residues. The CDR3 DNA reads TGTGCCAGCAGCCGGACCGGGACTAGCGGTTCCACCGGGGAGCTGTTTTTT. Its protein product is CASSRTGTSGSTGELFF.

CDR3 bases: TGTGCCAGCAGTTCCGGACAGGGAGGAACCCCAGACACAGATACGCAGTATTTT. Protein sequence: CASSSGQGGTPDTDTQYF. V gene TRBV28 combines with J gene TRBJ2-3; 8 positions match TRBD1. The trim removed 4 bases at V and 2 bases at J, leaving 14 bases unmatched. The CDR3 has 18 residues. From germline, CDR1 is MDHEN and CDR2 SYDVKM.

The chain uses TRBV18 and TRBJ2-2, with 7 bases that match TRBD2. Per germline, CDR1 KGHSH and CDR2 LQKENI. The CDR3 consists of 17 residues. V was pared by 0 bases and J by 4 bases, with 8 bases of the junction left unmatched. For the CDR3, the DNA is TGTGCCAGCTCACCACCGGGGGGGAAGGCAGGCACCGGGGAGCTGTTTTTT. It yields the protein CASSPPGGKAGTGELFF.

This clone was detected once. The chain uses TRBV28 and TRBJ1-3, with D perhaps TRBD1 (5 bases). The CDR3 is 15 amino acids. The V gene's germline CDR1 is MDHEN and CDR2 SYDVKM. V was pared by 4 bases and J by 7 bases, with 17 bases between. The DNA for the CDR3 is TGTGCCAGCAGTTCGAAAAGGGGTCCGCACAACACCATATATTTT. Its protein is CASSSKRGPHNTIYF.